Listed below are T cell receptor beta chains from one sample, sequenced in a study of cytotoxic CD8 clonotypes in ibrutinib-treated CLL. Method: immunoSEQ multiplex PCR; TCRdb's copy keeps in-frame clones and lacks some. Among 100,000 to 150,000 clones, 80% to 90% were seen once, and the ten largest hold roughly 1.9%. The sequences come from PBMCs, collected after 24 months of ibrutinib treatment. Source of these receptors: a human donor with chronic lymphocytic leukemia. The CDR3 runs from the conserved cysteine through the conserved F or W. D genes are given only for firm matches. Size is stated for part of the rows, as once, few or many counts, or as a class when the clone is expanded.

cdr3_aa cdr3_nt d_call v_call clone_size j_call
CASGLGRQSKETQYF TGTGCTAGTGGTTTGGGTAGACAATCAAAAGAGACCCAGTACTTC . TRBV12-5 few TRBJ2-5
CASSVAEGAVYIQYF TGTGCCAGCAGCGTAGCAGAGGGGGCCGTATACATTCAGTACTTC TRBD1 TRBV9 . TRBJ2-4
CASSDQGTYTGELFF TGTGCCAGCAGTGATCAGGGGACCTACACCGGGGAGCTGTTTTTT . TRBV6-1 . TRBJ2-2
CASSPQREVGYTF TGTGCCAGCAGCCCTCAGAGGGAAGTCGGCTACACCTTC . TRBV7-9 few TRBJ1-2
CASSFDRGRLNQPQHF TGTGCCAGCAGCTTCGATAGGGGGCGGCTCAATCAGCCCCAGCATTTT TRBD1 TRBV7-8 . TRBJ1-5
CAVGRGGPATNEKLFF TGTGCTGTCGGTAGGGGGGGCCCTGCAACTAATGAAAAACTGTTTTTT . TRBV28 . TRBJ1-4
CASSLASGASYEQYF TGTGCCAGCAGTTTGGCTAGCGGGGCATCCTACGAGCAGTACTTC TRBD2 TRBV28 . TRBJ2-7
CASSWGTSGISSNTGELFF TGTGCCAGCAGCTGGGGGACTAGCGGGATCTCCTCGAACACCGGGGAGCTGTTTTTT TRBD2 TRBV13 . TRBJ2-2
CASGTGTYGYTF TGTGCCAGTGGGACAGGCACCTATGGCTACACCTTC TRBD1 TRBV28 . TRBJ1-2
CASSSRPVNPGTPLHF TGTGCCAGCAGCTCCCGTCCAGTAAACCCGGGAACACCCCTCCACTTT . TRBV13 . TRBJ1-6
CASSLPQSGVREAFF TGTGCCAGCAGTTTGCCACAATCGGGGGTACGAGAAGCTTTCTTT . TRBV28 . TRBJ1-1
CASSRTGARDTQYF TGTGCCAGCAGCCGCACAGGGGCTAGAGATACGCAGTATTTT TRBD1 TRBV7-3 . TRBJ2-3
CASSLIRVAGELFF TGTGCCAGCAGCTTAATCCGGGTTGCCGGGGAGCTGTTTTTT . TRBV11-2 . TRBJ2-2
CASSQDAGGASNEQFF TGCGCCAGCAGCCAAGATGCGGGGGGCGCTAGCAATGAGCAGTTCTTC TRBD2 TRBV4-3 . TRBJ2-1
CASSPTGRPLIEQYF TGTGCCAGCAGCCCCACGGGTCGACCCTTGATCGAGCAGTACTTC . TRBV11-1 . TRBJ2-7
CASQDRVVISNQPQHF TGTGCCTCCCAGGACAGGGTAGTAATTAGCAATCAGCCCCAGCATTTT TRBD1 TRBV19 . TRBJ1-5
CASSEAGVQTQYF TGTGCCAGCAGTGAAGCGGGAGTGCAGACCCAGTACTTC TRBD2 TRBV28 . TRBJ2-5
CASSPVGFYGYTF TGTGCCAGCAGTCCTGTGGGGTTCTATGGCTACACCTTC . TRBV28 . TRBJ1-2
CASSGGGLNTIYF TGTGCCAGCAGTGGAGGCGGGCTAAACACCATATATTTT . TRBV2 . TRBJ1-3
CASSVSGGTIYF TGTGCCAGCAGCGTCAGCGGGGGCACCATATATTTT . TRBV2 once TRBJ1-3
CASSLEGGGYTDTQYF TGTGCCAGCAGCTTGGAAGGGGGCGGCTACACAGATACGCAGTATTTT TRBD1 TRBV5-8 . TRBJ2-3
CASSFFPGLENEQFF TGCGCCAGCAGCTTTTTTCCGGGACTAGAAAATGAGCAGTTCTTC TRBD2 TRBV5-1 . TRBJ2-1
CASSSARGQPYGYTF TGTGCCAGCAGCTCAGCAAGGGGACAGCCATATGGCTACACCTTC TRBD1 TRBV7-2 . TRBJ1-2
CASSLADTGELFF TGTGCCAGCAGCTTAGCTGATACCGGGGAGCTGTTTTTT . TRBV7-9 . TRBJ2-2
CASSPRGAGDYEQYF TGCGCCAGCAGCCCGAGGGGGGCAGGGGACTACGAGCAGTACTTC . TRBV5-1 . TRBJ2-7
CASSSAASVPYRGYTF TGTGCCAGCAGCTCAGCCGCGTCGGTCCCGTATCGGGGCTACACCTTC . TRBV11-2 few TRBJ1-2
CASSLGTGDQETQYF TGTGCCAGCAGCTTAGGGACAGGGGATCAAGAGACCCAGTACTTC TRBD1 TRBV11-1 . TRBJ2-5
CASSLLFRIQDDTNRDIEAFF TGTGCCAGCAGTCTTTTATTCAGGATTCAGGATGATACAAACAGGGACATTGAAGCTTTCTTT . TRBV28 medium-sized TRBJ1-1
CASSEMDRDPETQYF TGTGCCAGCAGTGAAATGGACAGGGACCCAGAGACCCAGTACTTC TRBD1 TRBV6-1 . TRBJ2-5
CASSPIALQYEQYF TGTGCCAGCAGCCCGATAGCCCTTCAGTACGAGCAGTACTTC . TRBV27 . TRBJ2-7
CASSLGPRGGHTDTQYF TGTGCCAGCAGCTTAGGCCCACGGGGGGGCCACACAGATACGCAGTATTTT TRBD2 TRBV13 . TRBJ2-3
CASSDGQDLEAFF TGCGCCAGCAGCGACGGACAGGACCTTGAAGCTTTCTTT TRBD1 TRBV5-1 once TRBJ1-1
CASRFEGLAASYEQYF TGTGCCAGCAGGTTTGAGGGACTAGCGGCGTCCTACGAGCAGTACTTC TRBD2 TRBV2 . TRBJ2-7
CASSPAGGYEQYF TGTGCCAGCAGCCCGGCAGGGGGGTACGAGCAGTACTTC . TRBV9 . TRBJ2-7